Each of the 9 T cell receptor beta chains below was sequenced from the same sample in a study of T cell repertoires in cytomegalovirus infection. TCRdb recomputed calls from the reads with MiXCR, one row per CDR3 protein. Of a few hundred thousand distinct CDR3 sequences in the sample, approximately 42% were seen once. The antigens for these receptors are not known. The material was cultured PBMCs, obtained from culture after CMV antigen stimulation. Receptors were obtained from a human donor in good health (CMV status not recorded). Some clones in this sample may be carry-over from other donors' samples.

CDR3: CASSGASDYEQYF. As DNA, the CDR3 is TGTGCCAGCAGTGGAGCCAGTGACTACGAGCAGTACTTC. J is TRBJ2-7 and V is TRBV6-2 or TRBV6-3; D is ambiguous. The germline V gene has CDR1 MNHEY and CDR2 SVGEGT. The germline V and J ends were trimmed by 5 bases and 3 bases, with 11 bases remaining between them. CDR3 length equals 13 residues.

V and J are TRBV19 and TRBJ1-5, with 8 bases that match TRBD1. The CDR3 is made up of 13 amino acids. With 7 bases clipped from V and 5 bases from J, the junction kept 4 bases outside the gene matches. CDR1 and CDR2 from the germline V gene are LNHDA and SQIVND (reference sequence). CDR3 sequence (DNA): TGTGCCAGTACCACACAGGGGGATCAGCCCCAGCATTTT. The encoded protein is CASTTQGDQPQHF.

Of note for this clonotype: Here the CDR3 omits its conserved ending phenylalanine or tryptophan, so a read error is the likely source. The DNA is left out, because the CDR3 cannot be placed on it with certainty; the CDR3 is given as TCRdb lists it. The chain is built from TRBV7-4 and TRBJ2-7. Per germline, CDR1 SGHVT and CDR2 SQSDAQ. With termini counted, the CDR3 has 12 amino acids. The CDR3 loop is CASSLQSTSLIS.

V gene TRBV12-3 or TRBV12-4 combines with J gene TRBJ1-5; D may be TRBD1 (5 bases). The CDR3 extends over 18 amino acids. V gave up 5 bases and J gave up 0 bases, with 20 bases separating them. CDR3 loop: CASSHSAGGEISNQPQHF. CDR3 in DNA: TGTGCCAGCAGTCACTCCGCCGGGGGGGAAATTAGCAATCAGCCCCAGCATTTT.

The V call is TRBV7-9, the J call TRBJ1-1; 9 positions match TRBD1. Germline values: CDR1 SEHNR, CDR2 FQNEAQ (reference sequence). V shed 3 bases, J shed 0 bases, and the junction held 8 bases outside the gene matches. The CDR3 runs to 17 residues. CDR3 sequence (DNA): TGTGCCAGCAGCTTCTCCCGGGACAGGGACGTGAACACTGAAGCTTTCTTT. Its translation: CASSFSRDRDVNTEAFF.

The rearrangement links TRBV28 to TRBJ1-5; possible D gene TRBD1, 5 bases. The CDR3 contains 13 residues. V was shortened by 4 bases and J by 11 bases, with 15 bases between the two germline ends. Germline CDR1 reads MDHEN; CDR2 reads SYDVKM. CDR3 sequence reads: CASSSAGPRTQHF. The CDR3 nucleotides read TGTGCCAGCAGTTCGGCGGGGCCGCGGACCCAGCATTTT.

This clonotype has just a few counts. The chain recombines TRBV6-2 or TRBV6-3 with TRBJ2-1; D unclear. The CDR3 extends over 15 amino acids. Germline CDR1 and CDR2: MNHEY and SVGEGT. The germline V and J ends were trimmed by 0 bases and 4 bases, with 10 bases remaining between them. Written as DNA, the CDR3 is TGTGCCAGCAGTTACTCGAAAACAGTATACAATGAGCAGTTCTTC. Translated: CASSYSKTVYNEQFF.

This clonotype was seen a few times. This sequence joins TRBV7-6 and TRBJ2-5; no clear D. The CDR3 covers 15 residues. CDR1 SGHVS and CDR2 FNYEAQ come from the germline V gene. V lost 0 bases, J lost 1 base, and 9 bases lay in between. This CDR3 is CASSLAPRLQETQYF. The CDR3 DNA reads TGTGCCAGCAGCTTAGCCCCCAGGCTCCAAGAGACCCAGTACTTC.

The rearrangement uses TRBV11-1 and TRBJ2-3, with a tentative D call TRBD2 (6 bases). The germline CDR1 and CDR2 sequences are SGHAT and FQDESV (reference sequence). The CDR3 runs to 17 residues. The germline V and J ends were trimmed by 5 bases and 0 bases, with 18 bases remaining between them. CDR3 sequence reads: CASSDRRGSGSTDTQYF. CDR3 DNA sequence: TGTGCCAGCAGCGACCGGCGGGGTAGCGGTAGCACAGATACGCAGTATTTT.